The 22 T cell receptor beta chains presented below share a single source sample, sequenced in a study of tumor-infiltrating lymphocytes in localized non-small cell lung cancer. Clones were read by immunoSEQ multiplex PCR, and TCRdb kept only the in-frame ones, dropping some. The sample yields 7,000 to 8,000 clones, roughly four fifths seen once. Specimen: uninvolved lung tissue not adjacent to the tumor. The origin of the receptors is a human donor with non-small cell lung cancer.

This chain uses TRBV28 with TRBJ2-7; 10 nucleotides match TRBD2. V lost 6 bases and J lost 5; bases outside the gene matches: 7. Germline lookup yields CDR1 MDHEN and CDR2 SYDVKM. CDR3 length equals 14 residues. This chain's CDR3 is CASRKLAGNNEQYF. DNA for the CDR3: TGTGCCAGCAGAAAACTAGCGGGGAACAACGAGCAGTACTTC. Full variable domain (remainder filled in from reference TRBV28 and TRBJ2-7): DVKVTQSSRYLVKRTGEKVFLECVQDMDHENMFWYRQDPGLGLRLIYFSYDVKMKEKGDIPEGYSVSREKKERFSLILESASTNQTSMYLCASRKLAGNNEQYFGPGTRLTVT.

The CDR3 DNA sequence: TGTGCCAGCAGCTTGGGCGTGCGGGAATCCGAGCAGTACTTC. Translated: CASSLGVRESEQYF. The chain links TRBV5-4 to TRBJ2-7, with D maybe TRBD2 (6 bases). This CDR3 is built from 14 residues. V was clipped by 0 bases and J by 6 bases, with 13 bases between them. Germline V gives CDR1 SGHNT, CDR2 YYREEE (reference sequence). The complete variable domain, with remaining parts taken from reference TRBV5-4 and TRBJ2-7, reads ETGVTQSPTHLIKTRGQQVTLRCSSQSGHNTVSWYQQALGQGPQFIFQYYREEENGRGNFPPRFSGLQFPNYSSELNVNALELDDSALYLCASSLGVRESEQYFGPGTRLTVT.

The chain joins TRBV9 to TRBJ2-7; 7 positions match TRBD2. With 4 bases clipped from V and 4 bases from J, the junction kept 11 bases outside the gene matches. This CDR3 is 15 amino acids long. The V gene's germline CDR1 is SGDLS and CDR2 YYNGEE. The CDR3 DNA reads TGTGCCAGCAGCCCGAGGAGCGGGGAAGAATACGAGCAGTACTTC. It is translated as CASSPRSGEEYEQYF.

The J gene is TRBJ1-2, the V gene TRBV28; TRBD1 matches at 7 bases. Trimming took 5 bases from V and 2 from J; bases not matched to a gene: 2. This CDR3 comprises 13 residues. The germline CDR1 and CDR2 sequences are MDHEN and SYDVKM. The CDR3 is CASSLGGNYGYTF. CDR3 nucleotides: TGTGCCAGCAGTCTAGGGGGCAACTATGGCTACACCTTC.

V gene TRBV28 combines with J gene TRBJ1-4; D remains unclear. The CDR3 contains 14 residues. The germline V and J ends were trimmed by 2 bases and 7 bases, with 11 bases remaining between them. The V gene's germline CDR1 is MDHEN and CDR2 SYDVKM. DNA for the CDR3: TGTGCCAGCAGTTTAGCTTCGGTGCCTGAAAAACTGTTTTTT. Translating gives CASSLASVPEKLFF.

V and J are TRBV25-1 and TRBJ1-2; no firm D call. The germline V gene has CDR1 MGHDK and CDR2 SYGVNS. The CDR3 has 13 residues. Between the trimmed V and J ends, which lost 3 bases and 8 bases, there was a span of 13 bases. CDR3 amino acids: CASSDDNTGGYTF. In DNA, the CDR3 is TGTGCCAGCAGTGATGACAACACGGGCGGCTACACCTTC.

This chain joins TRBV19 and TRBJ1-2, with D possibly TRBD1 on 5 matching bases. The CDR3 has 13 residues. Germline loops: CDR1 LNHDA, CDR2 SQIVND (reference sequence). V lost 1 base and J lost 5, with 8 bases in between. The CDR3 nucleotides are TGTGCCAGTAGTATAGGGGGCAGTTATGGCTACACCTTC. Translating it yields CASSIGGSYGYTF.

The chain uses TRBV7-9 and TRBJ1-1, with D unresolved. The germline V gene encodes CDR1 SEHNR and CDR2 FQNEAQ (reference sequence). V lost 2 bases, J lost 0 bases, and 7 bases lay in between. The CDR3 totals 14 residues. CDR3 nucleotides: TGTGCCAGCAGCTTAACAGCCATGAACACTGAAGCTTTCTTT. Translation: CASSLTAMNTEAFF.

The CDR3: CAWSAHNLGAGELFF. DNA of the CDR3: TGTGCCTGGAGTGCGCACAATTTAGGGGCCGGGGAGCTGTTTTTT. The gene calls are TRBV30 and TRBJ2-2, with D possibly being TRBD1 (5 bases). This CDR3 has 15 residues. Germline V lookup: CDR1 GTSNPN, CDR2 SVGIG (reference sequence). V was pared by 1 base and J by 6 bases, with 15 bases between.

This rearrangement joins TRBV5-1 to TRBJ2-3; 10 bases are shared with TRBD1. The CDR3 has 14 residues. V lost 4 bases, J lost 8 bases, and 7 bases stayed unmatched. CDR1 and CDR2 (germline): SGHRS, YFSETQ. The CDR3 spells CASSIGQGESTQYF. DNA for the CDR3: TGCGCCAGCAGCATCGGACAGGGGGAGAGTACGCAGTATTTT.

Of note for this clone: The sample has other DNA sequences that encode this CDR3 too. The V and J genes are TRBV2 and TRBJ2-7; 7 nucleotides align to TRBD1. The CDR3 loop spans 13 amino acids. The germline gives CDR1 SNHLY, CDR2 FYNNEI. Trimming removed 1 base from V and 6 bases from J; junction bases left unmatched: 3. CDR3 nucleotide sequence: TGTGCCAGCAGTGAAGAGTCAGGGGGCGAGCAGTACTTC. It is translated as CASSEESGGEQYF.

V usage is TRBV7-2 and J usage is TRBJ2-1, with 14 bases matching TRBD2. CDR3 length equals 15 residues. The germline gives CDR1 SGHTA, CDR2 FQGNSA. Trimming cost V 5 bases and J 12 bases; bases outside gene matches: 9. The CDR3 is CASSPSGTSGSPQFF. The CDR3 bases are TGTGCCAGCAGCCCCTCGGGGACTAGCGGGAGCCCGCAGTTCTTC.

This clone was seen more than once but under ten times. The chain employs TRBV10-3 and TRBJ2-3, with 14 bases aligning to TRBD2. Germline trimming cut 5 bases from V and 5 bases from J; bases unmatched to any gene: 6. CDR3 length: 16 amino acids. CDR1 is ENHRY, CDR2 SYGVKD, per germline. In DNA form, the CDR3 reads TGTGCCATCAGTCTGACTAGCGGGGGGGCCTTAGATACGCAGTATTTT. It codes for CAISLTSGGALDTQYF.

This clone was recorded once. The gene calls are TRBV30 and TRBJ1-1, with D hard to call. The V gene lost 2 bases and the J gene lost 1 base, with 20 bases spanning the gap. The CDR3 has 17 residues. Germline lookup yields CDR1 GTSNPN and CDR2 SVGIG (reference sequence). The CDR3 DNA follows: TGTGCCTGGAGTCCCCTGGCCAGCTTATTAGGGAACACTGAAGCTTTCTTT. Amino acid sequence: CAWSPLASLLGNTEAFF.

By frequency in the sample, this clone is medium-sized. The CDR3 is CSVRLAGGYEQYF. The CDR3 DNA sequence: TGCAGCGTTCGACTAGCGGGCGGCTACGAGCAGTACTTC. The chain employs TRBV29-1 and TRBJ2-7, with 10 nucleotides matching TRBD2. The V and J ends lost 5 bases and 3 bases, in that order; junction bases with no gene match: 4. The CDR3 is 13 amino acids. From germline, CDR1 is SQVTM and CDR2 ANQGSEA.

This clone was detected only a few times. V usage is TRBV5-1 and J usage is TRBJ2-3; the match to TRBD1 covers 10 bases. Germline CDR1 and CDR2: SGHRS and YFSETQ. This CDR3 has 16 residues. V was clipped by 4 bases and J by 5 bases; unmatched bases: 10. DNA of the CDR3: TGCGCCAGCAGCCCAGGCGGGACAGGGGACCTAGATACGCAGTATTTT. Encoded protein: CASSPGGTGDLDTQYF.

The table lists this clone with a count of one. V and J are TRBV2 and TRBJ2-1; D remains unclear. The V end was cut by 6 bases, the J end by 3 bases, with 6 bases between. The CDR3 loop spans 12 amino acids. The germline V gene has CDR1 SNHLY and CDR2 FYNNEI. The CDR3 DNA reads TGTGCCAGCAGAGTAGACTACAATGAGCAGTTCTTC. Its translation is CASRVDYNEQFF.

The chain has TRBV6-1 and TRBJ1-4; perhaps TRBD1 as D (5 bases). CDR1 and CDR2 (germline): MNHNS, SASEGT. Trimming left V 4 bases short and J 7 bases short, with 13 bases between. CDR3 size: 14 residues. Here the CDR3 reads CASSGRGDIEKLFF. The DNA of the CDR3 is TGTGCCAGCAGTGGTAGGGGTGACATTGAAAAACTGTTTTTT.

The chain employs TRBV19 and TRBJ2-5; D perhaps matches TRBD2 (5 bases). CDR1 and CDR2 (germline): LNHDA, SQIVND (reference sequence). V shed 0 bases and J shed 4 bases, with 15 bases lying between them. This CDR3 has 16 amino acids. The DNA of the CDR3 is TGTGCCAGTAGTATAGATGGTTCGGGGAGACGAGAGACCCAGTACTTC. It translates to CASSIDGSGRRETQYF.

CDR3 loop: CASSVEQGNSPLHF. The CDR3 bases are TGTGCCAGCAGCGTAGAACAGGGCAATTCACCCCTCCACTTT. The chain uses TRBV9 and TRBJ1-6; D is possibly TRBD1 (6 bases). The CDR3 runs to 14 residues. Germline V CDR1 and CDR2: SGDLS, YYNGEE. V lost 0 bases, J lost 7 bases, and 8 bases lay in between.

The rearrangement uses TRBV9 and TRBJ1-1; D remains ambiguous. The germline V and J ends were trimmed by 0 bases and 4 bases, with 7 bases remaining between them. This CDR3 region has 13 residues. Germline CDR1 SGDLS, CDR2 YYNGEE. Here the CDR3 DNA reads TGTGCCAGCAGCGTAGGAGGGTTCACTGAAGCTTTCTTT. It translates to CASSVGGFTEAFF.

This chain joins TRBV29-1 and TRBJ2-7; TRBD2 matches 10 bases. CDR1 SQVTM and CDR2 ANQGSEA come from the germline V gene. This CDR3 has 14 residues. The V segment lost 4 bases and the J segment 6 bases; nucleotides outside the gene matches: 9. DNA for the CDR3: TGCAGCGTTGCGGACGCTAGCGGGAGAGGCGAGCAGTACTTC. Translating gives CSVADASGRGEQYF.